The 24 T cell receptor beta chains listed next were all sequenced from one sample in a study of CD8 T cells in ankylosing spondylitis. Notes on the study in general: The study identified a TCR beta motif of under ten highly homologous variants that appeared characteristic of ankylosing spondylitis blood.

TCRdb reanalysed the 5' RACE reads using MiXCR and keeps one entry per CDR3 protein. The sample has under 850,000 distinct CDR3 sequences; around 19% are singletons. No antigen is known for these receptors. The sequencing input was blood, either unsorted or a sorted T cell fraction (not recorded which). The origin of the receptors is a male donor with ankylosing spondylitis.

The chain recombines TRBV5-1 with TRBJ2-5; 7 bases fit TRBD2. Germline trimming cut 1 base from V and 4 bases from J; bases unmatched to any gene: 4. The CDR3 is made up of 14 amino acids. In germline, CDR1 is SGHRS, CDR2 YFSETQ. CDR3 DNA sequence: TGCGCCAGCAGCTTGTTAAGGGAGGGAGAGACCCAGTACTTC. It codes for CASSLLREGETQYF. Full variable domain (rest looked up from reference TRBV5-1 and TRBJ2-5): KAGVTQTPRYLIKTRGQQVTLSCSPISGHRSVSWYQQTPGQGLQFLFEYFSETQRNKGNFPGRFSGRQFSNSRSEMNVSTLELGDSALYLCASSLLREGETQYFGPGTRLLVL.

The chain joins TRBV12-3 or TRBV12-4 to TRBJ1-2, with 11 bases lining up with TRBD1. CDR3 length: 16 residues. V shed 4 bases and J 5 bases; nucleotides not matched to a gene: 9. CDR3 loop: CASSSARTGGEYGYTF. CDR3 DNA: TGTGCCAGCAGTTCGGCTAGGACAGGGGGCGAGTATGGCTACACCTTC.

This clonotype was detected a few times. The chain is built from TRBV2 and TRBJ1-5; a possible D gene is TRBD1 (5 bases). Between the trimmed V and J ends, which lost 4 bases and 3 bases, there was a span of 10 bases. Per the germline V gene, CDR1 is SNHLY and CDR2 is FYNNEI. CDR3 length equals 14 residues. CDR3 sequence (DNA): TGTGCCAGCAGTGGTTGGGGACTCAATCAGCCCCAGCATTTT. Its protein is CASSGWGLNQPQHF.

The chain is built from TRBV28 and TRBJ2-1, with a possible D match to TRBD2 (5 bases). V was trimmed by 6 bases and J by 8 bases, leaving 20 bases between them. CDR3 length equals 15 residues. Germline values: CDR1 MDHEN, CDR2 SYDVKM. The CDR3 spells CASSLLSGSVDEQFF. CDR3 bases: TGTGCCAGCAGCCTCCTGAGTGGGAGTGTTGATGAGCAGTTCTTC.

J is TRBJ2-5 and V is TRBV24-1; D possibly corresponds to TRBD1 (5 bases). The germline V gene encodes CDR1 KGHDR and CDR2 SFDVKD. CDR3 length: 15 amino acids. The germline V and J ends were trimmed by 4 bases and 3 bases, with 14 bases remaining between them. The CDR3 region has the DNA TGTGCCACCAGTGACCCTTCGGACACCAAAGAGACCCAGTACTTC. It encodes CATSDPSDTKETQYF.

This sequence joins TRBV12-3 or TRBV12-4 and TRBJ2-7; D gene ambiguous. The CDR3 consists of 14 residues. V was cut by 1 base and J by 7 bases, with 14 bases left in between. Written as DNA, the CDR3 is TGTGCCAGCAGTTTAGATGGTGTTCTACGAGAGCAGTACTTC. As protein: CASSLDGVLREQYF.

This clonotype has only a few counts. The chain recombines TRBV6-5 with TRBJ2-7, with D possibly being TRBD1 or TRBD2 (6 bases each). The CDR3 covers 14 residues. Trimming removed 2 bases at V and 7 bases at J, with 15 bases between. Germline V CDR1 and CDR2: MNHEY, SVGAGI. CDR3 protein: CASSYGGGLGEQYF. In DNA form, the CDR3 reads TGTGCCAGCAGTTACGGAGGGGGGTTAGGGGAGCAGTACTTC.

The chain carries TRBV30 and TRBJ1-1; possibly TRBD1 for D (5 bases). V lost 8 bases and J 5 bases, leaving 15 bases between the germline ends. Germline-derived CDR1 and CDR2 are GTSNPN and SVGIG (reference sequence). The CDR3 runs 12 residues. The CDR3 sequence is CAGSDTGTEAFF. The CDR3 nucleotides are TGTGCCGGTTCGGACACTGGGACTGAAGCTTTCTTT.

The J gene is TRBJ2-5, the V gene TRBV6-5; 7 nucleotides align to TRBD1. The CDR3 consists of 16 residues. Trimming at V came to 4 bases and at J to 1 base, leaving 9 bases not matched to a gene. CDR1 and CDR2 (germline): MNHEY, SVGAGI. The CDR3 coding sequence is TGTGCCAGCAGTTTGGAGTTAAGGGGGCCCCAAGAGACCCAGTACTTC. Protein sequence: CASSLELRGPQETQYF.

This clonotype showed up just a few times. The chain uses TRBV12-3 or TRBV12-4 and TRBJ2-2, with 8 bases lining up with TRBD1. J was trimmed by 2 bases and V by 7 bases; bases with no gene match: 3. The CDR3 has 14 amino acids. The CDR3 nucleotides are TGTGCCAGCACAGGGGGCGCAAACACCGGGGAGCTGTTTTTT. The encoded protein is CASTGGANTGELFF.

The genes are TRBV12-3 or TRBV12-4 and TRBJ1-1; 11 nucleotides match TRBD1. The CDR3 sequence is 17 residues long. Losses at the gene ends were 1 base for V and 4 bases for J; bases not matched to a gene: 8. CDR3 DNA: TGTGCCAGCAGTTTAGGGCTCGGGACAGGGGGGAGCACTGAAGCTTTCTTT. Translated, it gives CASSLGLGTGGSTEAFF.

The rearrangement joins TRBV12-3 or TRBV12-4 to TRBJ1-5; D is unclear. Trimming left V 6 bases short and J 1 base short, with 13 bases between. This CDR3 spans 15 amino acids. Written as DNA, the CDR3 is TGTGCCAGCAGCCCTCCGCTGTTGAGCAATCAGCCCCAGCATTTT. This translates into CASSPPLLSNQPQHF.

Only a few counts were recorded for this clonotype. The rearrangement joins TRBV9 to TRBJ2-3; D unresolved. The CDR3 is 13 residues long. The V end lost 3 bases, the J end lost 2 bases, and 7 bases lay between the germline ends. The germline CDR1 and CDR2 sequences are SGDLS and YYNGEE. The CDR3 DNA sequence: TGTGCCAGCAGCGGACCCTTCACAGATACGCAGTATTTT. Its translation is CASSGPFTDTQYF.

This clonotype came up a few times. V usage is TRBV20-1 and J usage is TRBJ2-3; 7 bases map to TRBD2. With 2 bases clipped from V and 6 bases from J, the junction kept 11 bases outside the gene matches. The CDR3 runs 15 residues. Germline assignment: CDR1 DFQATT and CDR2 SNEGSKA (reference sequence). For the CDR3, the DNA is TGCAGTGCTAGAAGGCGGGAGTCGGTTAAGGATACGCAGTATTTT. Its translation is CSARRRESVKDTQYF.

The chain couples TRBV14 to TRBJ2-1; D perhaps matches TRBD2 (6 bases). V shed 0 bases and J shed 3 bases, with 12 bases lying between them. Per the germline V gene, CDR1 is SGHDN and CDR2 is FVKESK. CDR3 length: 16 amino acids. Here the CDR3 reads CASSQEGGPFYNEQFF. In nucleotides, the CDR3 is TGTGCCAGCAGCCAAGAAGGAGGGCCCTTCTACAATGAGCAGTTCTTC.

The sample holds many counts of this clonotype. The rearrangement links TRBV12-3 or TRBV12-4 to TRBJ2-1; 13 bases are shared with TRBD2. The length of the CDR3 is 16 residues. V trimming: 2 bases; J trimming: 5 bases; junction bases outside the gene matches: 3. The CDR3 nucleotides are TGTGCCAGCAGTTTAAGACTAGCGGGAGGTAACAATGAGCAGTTCTTC. This translates into CASSLRLAGGNNEQFF.

The rearrangement joins TRBV5-1 to TRBJ2-7; TRBD1 matches 8 bases. The CDR3 runs 15 residues. Germline V gene lookup returns CDR1 SGHRS and CDR2 YFSETQ. V shed 0 bases, J shed 3 bases, and the junction held 5 bases outside the gene matches. CDR3: CASSLGDRRYYEQYF. The DNA of the CDR3 is TGCGCCAGCAGCTTGGGGGACAGGAGGTACTACGAGCAGTACTTC. Supplemented by reference TRBV5-1 and TRBJ2-7, the full variable domain reads KAGVTQTPRYLIKTRGQQVTLSCSPISGHRSVSWYQQTPGQGLQFLFEYFSETQRNKGNFPGRFSGRQFSNSRSEMNVSTLELGDSALYLCASSLGDRRYYEQYFGPGTRLTVT.

Many counts were recorded for this clonotype. The chain couples TRBV7-8 to TRBJ1-2; D remains unclear. Trimming took off 4 bases at V and 4 bases at J, with 4 bases between the two ends. Looked up from germline, CDR1 is SGHVS and CDR2 is FQNEAQ. CDR3 length equals 11 residues. Here the CDR3 reads CASSSSYGYTF. The CDR3 coding sequence is TGTGCCAGCAGCTCCAGCTATGGCTACACCTTC.

The chain employs TRBV12-3 or TRBV12-4 and TRBJ1-5; D gene uncertain. Trimming pared 6 bases from V and 13 bases from J, leaving 22 bases between. The CDR3 contains 14 residues. CDR3 region: CASSAGLRTGKQHF. In DNA, the CDR3 is TGTGCCAGCAGCGCCGGCCTGAGGACCGGGAAACAGCATTTT.

This clonotype was seen more than once but under ten times. This CDR3 is CASSSTSGGWADTQYF. CDR3 nucleotide sequence: TGTGCCAGCAGTTCGACTAGCGGGGGATGGGCAGATACGCAGTATTTT. J is TRBJ2-3 and V is TRBV12-3 or TRBV12-4; 12 bases are shared with TRBD2. J was trimmed by 4 bases and V by 4 bases; bases with no gene match: 6. The CDR3 spans 16 residues.

This sequence joins TRBV19 and TRBJ1-6; D gene unclear. The germline V gene has CDR1 LNHDA and CDR2 SQIVND (reference sequence). The V and J ends lost 6 bases and 0 bases respectively, with 9 bases between them. There are 15 residues in the CDR3. The CDR3 protein is CASRPDRSYNSPLHF. The CDR3 bases are TGTGCCAGTAGGCCGGACCGCTCCTATAATTCACCCCTCCACTTT. The full variable domain, with the rest looked up from reference TRBV19 and TRBJ1-6, is DGGITQSPKYLFRKEGQNVTLSCEQNLNHDAMYWYRQDPGQGLRLIYYSQIVNDFQKGDIAEGYSVSREKKESFPLTVTSAQKNPTAFYLCASRPDRSYNSPLHFGNGTRLTVT.

In its sample, this clonotype was seen a few times. The V and J genes are TRBV4-1 and TRBJ2-3; TRBD1 might be the D (6 bases). The V and J ends lost 2 bases and 1 base respectively, with 16 bases between them. The germline V gene encodes CDR1 MGHRA and CDR2 YSYEKL. The CDR3 has 17 amino acids. The CDR3 reads CASSQTNGQIGTDTQYF. The CDR3 DNA reads as TGCGCCAGCAGCCAAACGAATGGACAGATCGGCACAGATACGCAGTATTTT.

This clonotype was counted a few times. This chain uses TRBV10-3 with TRBJ2-1; no clear D gene. V lost 4 bases and J lost 8, with 6 bases in between. Germline CDR1 and CDR2: ENHRY and SYGVKD. This CDR3 has 11 residues. The CDR3 spells CAISAGYEQFF. CDR3 in DNA: TGTGCCATCAGTGCGGGTTATGAGCAGTTCTTC.

This clonotype was recorded a few times. The chain couples TRBV7-9 to TRBJ2-1, with a tentative D call TRBD2 (5 bases). Germline assignment: CDR1 SEHNR and CDR2 FQNEAQ (reference sequence). This CDR3 has 13 residues. The germline V and J ends were trimmed by 0 bases and 13 bases, with 13 bases remaining between them. CDR3 nucleotides: TGTGCCAGCAGCTTAGCAGGGTCCGGGGTTCAGTTCTTC. Translating it yields CASSLAGSGVQFF. Supplemented by reference TRBV7-9 and TRBJ2-1, the full variable domain reads DTGVSQNPRHKITKRGQNVTFRCDPISEHNRLYWYRQTLGQGPEFLTYFQNEAQLEKSRLLSDRFSAERPKGSFSTLEIQRTEQGDSAMYLCASSLAGSGVQFFGPGTRLTVL.